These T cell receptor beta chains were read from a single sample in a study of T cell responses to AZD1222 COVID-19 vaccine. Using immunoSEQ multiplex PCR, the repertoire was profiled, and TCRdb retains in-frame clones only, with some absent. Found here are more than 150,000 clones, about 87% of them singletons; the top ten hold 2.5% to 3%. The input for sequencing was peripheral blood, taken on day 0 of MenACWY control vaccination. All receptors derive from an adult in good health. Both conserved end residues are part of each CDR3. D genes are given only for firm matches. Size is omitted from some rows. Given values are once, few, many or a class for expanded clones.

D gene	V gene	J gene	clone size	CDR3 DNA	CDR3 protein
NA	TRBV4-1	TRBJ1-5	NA	TGCGCCAGCAGCCAAAACTCCGCCGAGGGGCCCCAGCATTTT	CASSQNSAEGPQHF
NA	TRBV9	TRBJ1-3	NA	TGTGCCAGCAGCGTAGGCGGCCGGGGAAACACCATATATTTT	CASSVGGRGNTIYF
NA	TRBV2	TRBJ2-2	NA	TGTGCCAGCAGTGAAGCTCCCCCGGGGACCGGGGAGCTGTTTTTT	CASSEAPPGTGELFF
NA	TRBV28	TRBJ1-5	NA	TGTGCCAGCAGTTTAAAAAACAATCAGCCCCAGCATTTT	CASSLKNNQPQHF
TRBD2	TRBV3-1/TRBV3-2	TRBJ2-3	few	TGTGCCAGCAGCCAATTGTTTCAGAGCGGGAGGGTTTCAGATACGCAGTATTTT	CASSQLFQSGRVSDTQYF
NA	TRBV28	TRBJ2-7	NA	TGTGCCAGCACCGAATGGGGGGTCTACGAGCAGTACTTC	CASTEWGVYEQYF
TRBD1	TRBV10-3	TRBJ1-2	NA	TGTGCCATCAATAAAATCCCGGGACAGGGAGGGGCGGCCCCTAACTATGGCTACACCTTC	CAINKIPGQGGAAPNYGYTF
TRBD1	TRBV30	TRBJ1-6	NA	TGTGCCTGGAGTCTAGACAGGGGCGACCACTATAATTCACCCCTCCACTTT	CAWSLDRGDHYNSPLHF
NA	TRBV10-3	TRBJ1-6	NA	TGTGCCTCAACAGGCTTGGGGTCACCCCTCCACTTT	CASTGLGSPLHF
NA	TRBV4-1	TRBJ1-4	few	TGCGCCAGCAGCCAAGATTCCACGGTTGGGGATGGGGAAAAACTGTTTTTT	CASSQDSTVGDGEKLFF
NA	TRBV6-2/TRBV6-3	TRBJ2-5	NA	TGTGCCAGCAGTTACGGTTGGGGTCAAGGGGAGACCCAGTACTTC	CASSYGWGQGETQYF
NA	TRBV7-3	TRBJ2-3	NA	TGTGCCAGCAGCCCAGGAGGTGGGGGAGATACGCAGTATTTT	CASSPGGGGDTQYF
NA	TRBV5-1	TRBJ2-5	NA	TGCGCCAGCAGCTTGGGGGCTTCCTCCCGGGAGACCCAGTACTTC	CASSLGASSRETQYF
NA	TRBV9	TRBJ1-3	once	TGTGCCAGCAGCGGGACGGCTGGAAACACCATATATTTT	CASSGTAGNTIYF
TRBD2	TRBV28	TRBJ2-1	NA	TGTGCCAGCAGTTTTTATAGCGGGGGGCGCAATGAGCAGTTCTTC	CASSFYSGGRNEQFF
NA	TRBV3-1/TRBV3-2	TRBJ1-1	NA	TGTGCCAGCAGCCAAAAACGGCGGCAGGAAGCTTTCTTT	CASSQKRRQEAFF
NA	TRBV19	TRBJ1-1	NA	TGTGCCAGTAGTATACTTGGTGGGTTCGGCACTGAAGCTTTCTTT	CASSILGGFGTEAFF
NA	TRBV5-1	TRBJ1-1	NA	TGCGCCAGCAGCCTTAGGGGAGGCGAAGCTTTCTTT	CASSLRGGEAFF
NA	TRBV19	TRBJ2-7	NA	TGTGCCAGTAGTTTTACAGGTTGGTACGAGCAGTACTTC	CASSFTGWYEQYF
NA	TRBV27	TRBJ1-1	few	TGTGCCAGCAGTTTCGGGACTCACACTGAAGCTTTCTTT	CASSFGTHTEAFF
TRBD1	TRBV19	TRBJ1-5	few	TGTGCCAGTAGTATGGGGGACAGGGAGGTTCAGCCCCAGCATTTT	CASSMGDREVQPQHF
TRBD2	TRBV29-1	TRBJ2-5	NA	TGCAGCGTTGGCCTTGCGGGAGGGGAGACCCAGTACTTC	CSVGLAGGETQYF
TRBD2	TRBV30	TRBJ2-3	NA	TGTGCCTGGAGTCGTAGGCGGGGGAGTAGCACAGATACGCAGTATTTT	CAWSRRRGSSTDTQYF
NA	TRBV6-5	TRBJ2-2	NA	TGTGCCAGCAGTTATAACGGGGGAAAGACCGGGGAGCTGTTTTTT	CASSYNGGKTGELFF
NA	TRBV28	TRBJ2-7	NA	TGTGCCAGCAGAGGCAGGGTGTCCTACGAGCAGTACTTC	CASRGRVSYEQYF
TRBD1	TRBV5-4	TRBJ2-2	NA	TGTGCCAGCAGCTGGGGACAGGGGGTCACCGGGGAGCTGTTTTTT	CASSWGQGVTGELFF
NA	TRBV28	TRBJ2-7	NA	TGTGCCAGCACCAACCCCCCGGGACGTCTCTCCTACGAGCAGTACTTC	CASTNPPGRLSYEQYF
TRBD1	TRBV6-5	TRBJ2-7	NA	TGTGCCAGCAGTTGGGGACAGGGGAGGTACGAGCAGTACTTC	CASSWGQGRYEQYF
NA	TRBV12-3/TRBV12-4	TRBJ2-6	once	TGTGCCAGCATCTACATTGGGGCCAACGTCCTGACTTTC	CASIYIGANVLTF
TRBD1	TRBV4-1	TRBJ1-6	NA	TGCGCCAGCAGCCAGGGGACAGGCAATTCACCCCTCCACTTT	CASSQGTGNSPLHF
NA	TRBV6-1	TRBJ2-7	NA	TGTGCCAGCAGCGAAGGGATAAAGCAGTACTTC	CASSEGIKQYF
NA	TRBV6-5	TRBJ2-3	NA	TGTGCCAGCAGTCAAAAACCGACTCGCCAGAATACGCAGTATTTT	CASSQKPTRQNTQYF
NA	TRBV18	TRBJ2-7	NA	TGTGCCAGCTCGGACAGGGAGGGCTACGAGCAGTACTTC	CASSDREGYEQYF
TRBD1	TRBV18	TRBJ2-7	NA	TGTGCCAGCTCACCAGGACAGGTCGGCTACGAGCAGTACTTC	CASSPGQVGYEQYF
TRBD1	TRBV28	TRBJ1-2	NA	TGTGCCAGCAGCCACCGGGACAGCTATGGCTACACCTTC	CASSHRDSYGYTF
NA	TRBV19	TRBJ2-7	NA	TGTGCCAGTAGTATGAGCAGTTTGAGCTCCTACGAGCAGTACTTC	CASSMSSLSSYEQYF
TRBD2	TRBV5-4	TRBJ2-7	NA	TGTGCCAGCAGCTTGGCTCTAGCGGGAGATTCCTACGAGCAGTACTTC	CASSLALAGDSYEQYF
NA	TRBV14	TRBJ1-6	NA	TGTGCCAGCAGCCAAGATCGGGCACGCAATTCACCCCTCCACTTT	CASSQDRARNSPLHF
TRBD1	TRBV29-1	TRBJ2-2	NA	TGCAGCGTGGGGAACAGGGGGGCCGGGGAGCTGTTTTTT	CSVGNRGAGELFF
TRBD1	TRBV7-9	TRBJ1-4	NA	TGTGCCAGCAGCTTACCACAGGGGATAAATGAAAAACTGTTTTTT	CASSLPQGINEKLFF
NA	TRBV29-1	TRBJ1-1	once	TGCAGCGTGAACGGAGGCATGAACACTGAAGCTTTCTTT	CSVNGGMNTEAFF
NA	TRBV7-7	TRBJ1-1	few	TGTGCCAGCAGCGTCGACAGTTCCACTGAAGCTTTCTTT	CASSVDSSTEAFF
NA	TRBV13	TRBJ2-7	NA	TGTGCCAGCAGCTCCCTAACGGTAGACGAGCAGTACTTC	CASSSLTVDEQYF
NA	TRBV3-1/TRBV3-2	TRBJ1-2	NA	TGTGCCAGCAGCCCACCGTTGGGGGCTCACTATGGCTACACCTTC	CASSPPLGAHYGYTF
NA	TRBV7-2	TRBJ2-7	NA	TGTGCCAGCAGCTTGTCGGGGCTTAGCTCCTACGAGCAGTACTTC	CASSLSGLSSYEQYF
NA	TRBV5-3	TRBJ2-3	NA	TGTGCCAGAAGTCTGCCTCTACGGGACACAGATACGCAGTATTTT	CARSLPLRDTDTQYF
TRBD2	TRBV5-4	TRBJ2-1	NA	TGTGCCAGCAGCTCTAGCGGGGGGATCTACAATGAGCAGTTCTTC	CASSSSGGIYNEQFF